These 26 T cell receptor beta chains share one sample of origin, sequenced in a study of cytomegalovirus exposure and HLA in healthy donors. With 60 Vbeta and 13 Jbeta primers, the PCR was carried out. Generated by immunoSEQ multiplex PCR, the TCRdb table keeps only in-frame clones and is missing some. The profile shows 150,000 to 160,000 clones, 70% to 90% of them singletons. The sample was PBMCs. The receptor set was obtained from a young woman in good health and CMV-seronegative.

The rearrangement links TRBV2 to TRBJ2-7; D is unclear. V lost 5 bases and J lost 9, with 17 bases in between. The CDR3 totals 13 residues. Germline assignment: CDR1 SNHLY and CDR2 FYNNEI. The CDR3 reads CASSRWASTVQYF. Here the CDR3 DNA reads TGTGCCAGCAGTCGATGGGCGTCCACGGTGCAGTACTTC.

The chain couples TRBV18 to TRBJ2-2, with 7 bases aligning to TRBD2. The CDR3 loop spans 18 amino acids. Germline CDR1 reads KGHSH; CDR2 reads LQKENI. The ends lost 6 bases at V and 0 bases at J; junction bases unmatched: 13. The DNA of the CDR3 is TGTGCCAGCTCCCCTTCTTCCAGCGGGGAGCCGAACACCGGGGAGCTGTTTTTT. Amino acid sequence: CASSPSSSGEPNTGELFF.

This clone was observed once. V usage is TRBV7-3 and J usage is TRBJ2-1, with 11 bases matching TRBD1. CDR3 length: 16 residues. After removal of 4 bases from V and 7 bases from J, the junction contained 9 bases not matched to a gene. Germline CDR1 reads SGHTA; CDR2 reads FQGTGA. The CDR3 spells CASSSYLGQGANEQFF. The CDR3 DNA sequence: TGTGCCAGCAGCTCCTACCTTGGACAGGGGGCAAATGAGCAGTTCTTC.

The chain recombines TRBV18 with TRBJ1-6; 7 nucleotides align to TRBD1. This CDR3 comprises 13 residues. V lost 6 bases to trimming and J lost 10 bases; unmatched junction nucleotides: 6. Looked up from germline, CDR1 is KGHSH and CDR2 is LQKENI. The CDR3 protein is CASSLDRESPLHF. The CDR3 nucleotides are TGTGCCAGCTCCCTCGACAGGGAATCACCCCTCCACTTT.

V gene TRBV28 combines with J gene TRBJ2-5, with 10 bases matching TRBD1. The DNA end lines up better with TRBJ2-7; the J call may be wrong. The V gene's germline CDR1 is MDHEN and CDR2 SYDVKM. The length of the CDR3 is 15 residues. The CDR3 protein is CASRKWDRGPYEQYF. The CDR3 nucleotides are TGTGCCAGCAGGAAATGGGACAGGGGACCCTACGAGCAGTACTTC.

The rearrangement uses TRBV5-5 and TRBJ1-2; D is undetermined. V lost 0 bases to trimming and J lost 1 base, with 10 bases between them. CDR1 and CDR2 from the germline V gene are SGHKS and YYEKEE (reference sequence). The CDR3 length is 15 residues. The CDR3 nucleotides are TGTGCCAGCAGCTTGGTGGGCCGGCATAACTATGGCTACACCTTC. The encoded protein is CASSLVGRHNYGYTF.

The CDR3 sequence: CASSQTGSNQPQHF. DNA of the CDR3: TGTGCCAGTAGTCAGACAGGGAGCAATCAGCCCCAGCATTTT. V and J are TRBV19 and TRBJ1-5; 7 bases are a match to TRBD1. The CDR3 is 14 amino acids. J was trimmed by 1 base and V by 5 bases; bases with no gene match: 2. Germline-derived CDR1 and CDR2 are LNHDA and SQIVND (reference sequence).

The V and J genes are TRBV19 and TRBJ1-5; D call uncertain. The V gene's germline CDR1 is LNHDA and CDR2 SQIVND (reference sequence). The CDR3 extends over 15 amino acids. V gave up 6 bases and J gave up 4 bases, with 16 bases separating them. For the CDR3, the DNA is TGTGCCAGTAGGGCCCCCCAGTGGGCGAATCAGCCCCAGCATTTT. It is translated as CASRAPQWANQPQHF.

The chain couples TRBV5-1 to TRBJ2-3; maybe TRBD2 (6 bases). Trimming pared 4 bases from V and 2 bases from J, leaving 11 bases between. The germline CDR1 and CDR2 sequences are SGHRS and YFSETQ. The CDR3 runs 14 residues. For the CDR3, the DNA is TGCGCCAGCAGCCCCGGGGGAGTCACAGATACGCAGTATTTT. Translated, it gives CASSPGGVTDTQYF.

V and J are TRBV5-1 and TRBJ2-7; tentative D call: TRBD2 (5 bases). With 1 base removed from V and 5 bases from J, the gap between germline ends came to 16 bases. Germline-derived CDR1 and CDR2 are SGHRS and YFSETQ. The CDR3 totals 15 residues. The CDR3 DNA follows: TGCGCCAGCAGCTTGCAAGTCGAGGGATGGAACGAGCAGTACTTC. Its translation is CASSLQVEGWNEQYF.

This sequence joins TRBV19 and TRBJ2-1, with 8 positions matching TRBD1. The junction had 16 bases not matched to a gene; V was cut back by 6 bases and J by 9 bases. The CDR3 contains 16 residues. The germline V gene encodes CDR1 LNHDA and CDR2 SQIVND (reference sequence). CDR3 coding DNA: TGTGCCAGTAGATGGAACGGACAGGGATTATCGGTTGAGCAGTTCTTC. Translating it yields CASRWNGQGLSVEQFF.

The chain uses TRBV5-1 and TRBJ1-1; D call uncertain. This CDR3 spans 13 amino acids. Germline CDR1 SGHRS, CDR2 YFSETQ. V was clipped by 3 bases and J by 1 base, with 7 bases between them. CDR3 loop: CASSSEGNTEAFF. CDR3 DNA: TGCGCCAGCAGCTCGGAGGGGAACACTGAAGCTTTCTTT.

With respect to this clone: Distinct nucleotide sequences in the sample also encode this CDR3. The J gene is TRBJ2-7, the V gene TRBV5-1; the match to TRBD1 covers 10 bases. Germline loops: CDR1 SGHRS, CDR2 YFSETQ. J lost 6 bases, V lost 1 base, and 4 bases had no gene match. The CDR3 has 14 amino acids. The CDR3 here is CASSLRDRGREQYF. CDR3 bases: TGCGCCAGCAGCTTGCGGGACAGGGGCCGCGAGCAGTACTTC.

V is TRBV18 and J is TRBJ2-7, with 10 nucleotides matching TRBD2. CDR1 is KGHSH and CDR2 is LQKENI in the germline V gene. V was clipped by 8 bases and J by 2 bases; unmatched bases: 6. The CDR3 length is 14 residues. DNA of the CDR3: TGTGCCAGCGTTCGGACTAGCGGTACCTACGAGCAGTACTTC. The encoded protein is CASVRTSGTYEQYF. The entire variable domain, with the rest obtained from reference TRBV18 and TRBJ2-7, is as follows: NAGVMQNPRHLVRRRGQEARLRCSPMKGHSHVYWYRQLPEEGLKFMVYLQKENIIDESGMPKERFSAEFPKEGPSILRIQQVVRGDSAAYFCASVRTSGTYEQYFGPGTRLTVT.

The chain is built from TRBV6-5 and TRBJ2-7, with 8 bases fitting TRBD1. V shed 5 bases, J shed 9 bases, and the junction held 9 bases outside the gene matches. Germline lookup yields CDR1 MNHEY and CDR2 SVGAGI. The CDR3 is 13 residues long. The CDR3 here is CASSPDRVGGQYF. CDR3 sequence (DNA): TGTGCCAGCAGTCCGGACAGGGTCGGAGGGCAGTACTTC.

With respect to this clone: No conserved phenylalanine or tryptophan ends this CDR3, so it is likely a read error. The chain joins TRBV5-1 to TRBJ1-1; tentatively, D is TRBD1 (6 bases). The V gene's germline CDR1 is SGHRS and CDR2 YFSETQ. The CDR3 contains 14 residues. V was clipped by 0 bases and J by 4 bases, with 10 bases between them. CDR3 residues: CASSLDRAATEAFS. In DNA form, the CDR3 reads TGCGCCAGCAGCTTGGACAGGGCGGCCACTGAAGCTTTCTCT.

The V and J genes are TRBV7-2 and TRBJ2-5; 7 bases align to TRBD2. V dropped 6 bases and J dropped 5; count of bases not matched to a gene: 9. Germline CDR1 reads SGHTA; CDR2 reads FQGNSA. The CDR3 covers 14 residues. In DNA, the CDR3 is TGTGCCAGCAGTCCGAGCGGGACTCGGGAGACCCAGTACTTC. Encoded protein: CASSPSGTRETQYF.

V and J are TRBV7-2 and TRBJ2-7, with D possibly TRBD2 on 5 matching bases. Germline values: CDR1 SGHTA, CDR2 FQGNSA. The V and J ends lost 0 bases and 3 bases respectively, with 15 bases between them. The CDR3 contains 16 residues. The CDR3 sequence: CASSLASGLLNYEQYF. Written as DNA, the CDR3 is TGTGCCAGCAGCTTAGCATCCGGACTTCTCAACTACGAGCAGTACTTC.

The chain uses TRBV25-1 and TRBJ2-7, with 7 bases that match TRBD1. After removal of 3 bases from V and 3 bases from J, the junction contained 2 bases not matched to a gene. The germline V gene encodes CDR1 MGHDK and CDR2 SYGVNS. The CDR3 length is 13 residues. CDR3 residues: CASSEAGGYEQYF. The CDR3 DNA follows: TGTGCCAGCAGTGAGGCAGGGGGCTACGAGCAGTACTTC.

This chain connects TRBV29-1 to TRBJ1-2; D ambiguous. V lost 5 bases to trimming and J lost 3 bases, with 10 bases between them. This CDR3 spans 12 amino acids. CDR1 and CDR2 (germline): SQVTM, ANQGSEA. The CDR3 sequence: CSVTREDYGYTF. CDR3 DNA sequence: TGCAGCGTTACTAGGGAGGACTATGGCTACACCTTC.

The CDR3 here is CAISGQAYGYTF. CDR3 DNA: TGTGCCATCAGTGGGCAGGCCTATGGCTACACCTTC. This chain joins TRBV10-3 and TRBJ1-2; D remains unclear. Per the germline V gene, CDR1 is ENHRY and CDR2 is SYGVKD. This CDR3 is built from 12 residues. Between the trimmed V and J ends, which lost 4 bases and 4 bases, there was a span of 7 bases.

This clone was observed a single time. The chain employs TRBV9 and TRBJ2-3; TRBD2 matches 8 bases. Trimming at V came to 4 bases and at J to 3 bases, leaving 10 bases not matched to a gene. CDR3 length: 16 amino acids. From germline, CDR1 is SGDLS and CDR2 YYNGEE. The chain's CDR3 is CASSPMNIAGTDTQYF. The CDR3 region has the DNA TGTGCCAGCAGCCCCATGAATATAGCGGGAACAGATACGCAGTATTTT. Looking up the rest from reference TRBV9 and TRBJ2-3 gives the full variable domain: DSGVTQTPKHLITATGQRVTLRCSPRSGDLSVYWYQQSLDQGLQFLIQYYNGEERAKGNILERFSAQQFPDLHSELNLSSLELGDSALYFCASSPMNIAGTDTQYFGPGTRLTVL.

The chain is built from TRBV7-2 and TRBJ1-2; TRBD1 might be the D (6 bases). V was shortened by 2 bases and J by 7 bases, with 11 bases between the two germline ends. Germline assignment: CDR1 SGHTA and CDR2 FQGNSA. This CDR3 region has 13 residues. CDR3 DNA: TGTGCCAGCAGCTTAACCAGGGGCAGTGGCTACACCTTC. Its protein product is CASSLTRGSGYTF.

The V gene is TRBV2, the J gene TRBJ2-7; 7 nucleotides align to TRBD2. V was clipped by 5 bases and J by 6 bases; unmatched bases: 13. The germline CDR1 and CDR2 sequences are SNHLY and FYNNEI. This CDR3 has 15 amino acids. Here the CDR3 DNA reads TGTGCCAGCAGTCGGGAGGCGCAGGGCCCATCCGAGCAGTACTTC. It encodes CASSREAQGPSEQYF.

There are a few counts of this clone. V usage is TRBV5-1 and J usage is TRBJ1-1; D is unresolved. The CDR3 runs 14 residues. V gave up 0 bases and J gave up 0 bases, with 6 bases separating them. Germline values: CDR1 SGHRS, CDR2 YFSETQ. The CDR3 here is CASSLGGMNTEAFF. In nucleotides, the CDR3 is TGCGCCAGCAGCTTGGGAGGGATGAACACTGAAGCTTTCTTT.

The chain has TRBV5-1 and TRBJ2-7, with 9 bases aligning to TRBD1. V lost 4 bases and J lost 7; bases outside the gene matches: 9. Germline V gene lookup returns CDR1 SGHRS and CDR2 YFSETQ. This CDR3 comprises 14 residues. CDR3 loop: CASSPGQGFGEQYF. The CDR3 DNA sequence: TGCGCCAGCAGCCCGGGACAGGGCTTCGGGGAGCAGTACTTC.